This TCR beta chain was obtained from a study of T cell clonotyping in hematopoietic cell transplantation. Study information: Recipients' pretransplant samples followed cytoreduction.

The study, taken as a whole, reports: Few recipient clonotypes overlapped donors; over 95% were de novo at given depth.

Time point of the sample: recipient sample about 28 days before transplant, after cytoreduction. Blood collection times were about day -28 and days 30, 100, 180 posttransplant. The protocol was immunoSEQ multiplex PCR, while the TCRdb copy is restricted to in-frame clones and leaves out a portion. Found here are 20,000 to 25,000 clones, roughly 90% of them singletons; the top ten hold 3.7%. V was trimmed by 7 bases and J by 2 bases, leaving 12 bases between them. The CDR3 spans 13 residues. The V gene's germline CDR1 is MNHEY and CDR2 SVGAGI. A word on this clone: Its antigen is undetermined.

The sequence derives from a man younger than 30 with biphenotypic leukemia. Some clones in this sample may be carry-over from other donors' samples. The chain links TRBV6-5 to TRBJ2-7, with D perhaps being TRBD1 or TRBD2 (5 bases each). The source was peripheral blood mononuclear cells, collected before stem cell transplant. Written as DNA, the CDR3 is TGTGCCAGCAATCGGGGCAGAGCCTACGAGCAGTACTTC. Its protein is CASNRGRAYEQYF.